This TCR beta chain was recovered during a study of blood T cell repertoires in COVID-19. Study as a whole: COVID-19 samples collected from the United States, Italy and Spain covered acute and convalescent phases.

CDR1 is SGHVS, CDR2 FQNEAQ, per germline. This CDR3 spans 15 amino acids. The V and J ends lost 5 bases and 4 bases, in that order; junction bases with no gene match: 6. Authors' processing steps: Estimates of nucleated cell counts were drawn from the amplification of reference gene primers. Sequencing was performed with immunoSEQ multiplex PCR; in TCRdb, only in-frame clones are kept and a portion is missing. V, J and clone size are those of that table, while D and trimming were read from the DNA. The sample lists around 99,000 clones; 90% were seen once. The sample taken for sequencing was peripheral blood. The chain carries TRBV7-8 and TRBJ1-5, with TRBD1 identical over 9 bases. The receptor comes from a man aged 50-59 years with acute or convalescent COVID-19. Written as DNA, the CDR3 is TGTGCCAGCAGCAACCGGGACAGGGAAAATCAGCCCCAGCATTTT. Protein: CASSNRDRENQPQHF.